Listed here are 17 T cell receptor beta chains from one sample, sequenced in a study of graft-versus-host responses after intestinal transplantation. Their target antigens are unknown. Sequenced by immunoSEQ multiplex PCR; TCRdb stores in-frame clones only, minus some. The data show roughly 99,000 clones, about nine tenths seen once. Sequences were derived from unstimulated CD8+ T cells sorted from spleen or lymph node cells, sampled before transplant. The receptors derive from a human donor who was the organ donor for an intestinal transplant.

This chain links TRBV28 with TRBJ1-1; no reliable D call. The V and J ends lost 1 base and 4 bases respectively, with 10 bases between them. From germline, CDR1 is MDHEN and CDR2 SYDVKM. This CDR3 is built from 14 residues. The DNA of the CDR3 is TGTGCCAGCAGTTTATCCGGGAGTCGCACTGAAGCTTTCTTT. Amino acids: CASSLSGSRTEAFF.

This clone was detected a few times. The chain uses TRBV6-5 and TRBJ1-2; tentative D call: TRBD1 (5 bases). The CDR3 spans 14 residues. Per germline, CDR1 MNHEY and CDR2 SVGAGI. Between the trimmed V and J ends, which lost 6 bases and 8 bases, there was a span of 19 bases. CDR3 in DNA: TGTGCCAGCAGCTGGGGCCCTTGGGTTCCCGGCTACACCTTC. It specifies CASSWGPWVPGYTF.

This chain joins TRBV2 and TRBJ2-1; D is possibly TRBD2 (5 bases). The CDR3 length is 15 residues. The germline V gene has CDR1 SNHLY and CDR2 FYNNEI. Trimming pared 4 bases from V and 4 bases from J, leaving 14 bases between. Here the CDR3 reads CASSVTEALYNEQFF. The CDR3 bases are TGTGCCAGCAGTGTAACGGAGGCCCTATACAATGAGCAGTTCTTC.

This clone was seen more than once but under ten times. The chain joins TRBV28 to TRBJ2-7; D gene unclear. Germline V CDR1 and CDR2: MDHEN, SYDVKM. Trimming cost V 4 bases and J 1 base, with 5 bases left between them. The CDR3 spans 12 residues. The CDR3: CASSSSSYEQYF. Here the CDR3 DNA reads TGTGCCAGCAGTTCCTCTTCCTACGAGCAGTACTTC.

The CDR3 DNA follows: TGTGCCAGCAGCTTCGGACTAGCGGGAGAAAGCAATGAGCAGTTCTTC. Residues: CASSFGLAGESNEQFF. The gene calls are TRBV13 and TRBJ2-1; 13 nucleotides agree with TRBD2. Germline assignment: CDR1 PRHDT and CDR2 FYEKMQ (reference sequence). The V segment lost 3 bases and the J segment 6 bases; nucleotides outside the gene matches: 5. The CDR3 contains 16 residues. Full variable domain (remainder filled in from reference TRBV13 and TRBJ2-1): AAGVIQSPRHLIKEKRETATLKCYPIPRHDTVYWYQQGPGQDPQFLISFYEKMQSDKGSIPDRFSAQQFSDYHSELNMSSLELGDSALYFCASSFGLAGESNEQFFGPGTRLTVL.

V gene TRBV7-9 combines with J gene TRBJ1-2; D is unclear. V was cut by 6 bases and J by 2 bases, with 10 bases left in between. CDR1 SEHNR and CDR2 FQNEAQ come from the germline V gene (reference sequence). The CDR3 sequence is 13 residues long. The CDR3 loop is CASSQAPNYGYTF. The CDR3 DNA follows: TGTGCCAGCAGTCAAGCCCCAAACTATGGCTACACCTTC. Combining the CDR3 with reference TRBV7-9 and TRBJ1-2 gives the whole variable domain DTGVSQNPRHKITKRGQNVTFRCDPISEHNRLYWYRQTLGQGPEFLTYFQNEAQLEKSRLLSDRFSAERPKGSFSTLEIQRTEQGDSAMYLCASSQAPNYGYTFGSGTRLTVV.

The rearrangement joins TRBV7-8 to TRBJ2-2; possible D gene TRBD1, 5 bases. Germline V gene sequence: CDR1 SGHVS, CDR2 FQNEAQ. The V and J ends lost 1 base and 5 bases respectively, with 11 bases between them. The CDR3 has 15 residues. CDR3 loop: CASSLGLGRTGELFF. The CDR3 coding sequence is TGTGCCAGCAGCTTAGGACTGGGGCGTACCGGGGAGCTGTTTTTT.

The gene calls are TRBV10-2 and TRBJ1-2, with 9 bases lining up with TRBD1. Germline CDR1 reads WSHSY; CDR2 reads SAAADI. V lost 6 bases and J lost 6; bases outside the gene matches: 5. The length of the CDR3 is 13 residues. The CDR3 nucleotides read TGCGCCAGCAGGGGCGGGGACAGGGATGGCTACACCTTC. Its translation: CASRGGDRDGYTF.

The V and J genes are TRBV4-1 and TRBJ2-7; 9 bases agree with TRBD2. The CDR3 consists of 16 residues. J gave up 7 bases and V 0 bases, and 10 bases lay outside the gene matches. In germline, CDR1 is MGHRA, CDR2 YSYEKL. The CDR3 loop reads CASSQEGAGGLREQYF. CDR3 DNA sequence: TGCGCCAGCAGCCAAGAGGGGGCGGGGGGGCTTCGGGAGCAGTACTTC.

This chain links TRBV13 with TRBJ2-7; D may be TRBD1 (5 bases). CDR1 and CDR2 from the germline V gene are PRHDT and FYEKMQ (reference sequence). The ends were cut back, 2 bases at V and 0 bases at J, with 8 bases in the middle. The CDR3 is 14 residues long. The CDR3 sequence is CASSLQTDSYEQYF. The CDR3 coding sequence is TGTGCCAGCAGCTTACAGACAGACTCCTACGAGCAGTACTTC.

V gene TRBV29-1 combines with J gene TRBJ2-3, with 8 nucleotides matching TRBD1. CDR1 SQVTM and CDR2 ANQGSEA come from the germline V gene. This CDR3 contains 19 residues. J was trimmed by 2 bases and V by 3 bases; bases with no gene match: 19. CDR3 amino acids: CSVEGGQGAGVGFTDTQYF. The DNA for the CDR3 is TGCAGCGTTGAGGGTGGCCAGGGGGCTGGGGTCGGTTTCACAGATACGCAGTATTTT.

CDR3 residues: CASRSTGELFF. In DNA, the CDR3 is TGTGCCAGCAGGAGCACCGGGGAGCTGTTTTTT. The chain recombines TRBV6-6 with TRBJ2-2, with D unclear. Trimming removed 6 bases at V and 4 bases at J, with 3 bases between. CDR3 length: 11 amino acids. Germline values: CDR1 MNHNY, CDR2 SVGAGI (reference sequence).

In this sample, this clone turned up once. V and J are TRBV6-5 and TRBJ2-1; weak D call: TRBD1 (6 bases). Trimming left V 4 bases short and J 9 bases short, with 10 bases between. Germline V CDR1 and CDR2: MNHEY, SVGAGI. This CDR3 spans 12 amino acids. The CDR3 loop reads CASSSGDGEQFF. The DNA of the CDR3 is TGTGCCAGCAGTTCAGGGGATGGTGAGCAGTTCTTC.

The rearrangement joins TRBV28 to TRBJ2-7, with TRBD2 identical over 11 bases. Germline lookup yields CDR1 MDHEN and CDR2 SYDVKM. The CDR3 runs to 14 residues. V gave up 5 bases and J gave up 4 bases; unmatched junction bases: 4. The CDR3 DNA reads as TGTGCCAGCAGTCCTAGCGGGAGGACGTACGAGCAGTACTTC. Encoded protein: CASSPSGRTYEQYF.

The chain combines TRBV20-1 with TRBJ2-7; D is perhaps TRBD2 (6 bases). Germline CDR1 and CDR2: DFQATT and SNEGSKA (reference sequence). The CDR3 spans 11 residues. The V end was cut by 6 bases, the J end by 3 bases, with 9 bases between. This CDR3 is CSARDLYEQYF. The CDR3 DNA follows: TGCAGTGCGCGGGACCTCTACGAGCAGTACTTC.

The chain uses TRBV7-8 and TRBJ2-6, with unresolved D. Deletions cut 5 bases from V and 0 bases from J, with 11 bases between. The CDR3 contains 16 residues. Germline assignment: CDR1 SGHVS and CDR2 FQNEAQ. CDR3 in amino acids: CASSPTLNSGANVLTF. The DNA of the CDR3 is TGTGCCAGCAGCCCTACACTAAACTCTGGGGCCAACGTCCTGACTTTC. The complete variable domain, with remaining parts taken from reference TRBV7-8 and TRBJ2-6, reads GAGVSQSPRYKVAKRGQDVALRCDPISGHVSLFWYQQALGQGPEFLTYFQNEAQLDKSGLPSDRFFAERPEGSVSTLKIQRTQQEDSAVYLCASSPTLNSGANVLTFGAGSRLTVL.

This chain links TRBV6-1 with TRBJ1-1, with TRBD1 identical over 12 bases. Germline lookup yields CDR1 MNHNS and CDR2 SASEGT. Trimming cost V 3 bases and J 4 bases; bases outside gene matches: 18. There are 20 residues in the CDR3. The CDR3 DNA reads TGTGCCAGCAGTGATGGTTGGTGGCCGGGACAGGGGGCTGGTAGCACTGAAGCTTTCTTT. Its translation: CASSDGWWPGQGAGSTEAFF.